This T cell receptor (beta chain) derives from a study of monozygotic twins with inflammatory bowel disease. Remarks on this clonotype: No antigen is known for it.

The template-switching step introduced UMIs that carried a 6-nucleotide sample barcode. TCRdb re-called the 5' RACE reads, yielding one record per CDR3 amino acid sequence without DNA. The sample totals around 370,000 distinct CDR3 sequences. Study-wide results and limits: Among IBD patients, fewer clonotypes were shared with others than among healthy twins, especially with disease activity. Limited statistical power may explain no repertoire similarity difference between concordant and discordant twins.

This CDR3 region has 13 residues. Germline V CDR1 and CDR2: KGHSH, LQKENI. The sequence was obtained from a human donor with ulcerative colitis or Crohn's disease, or a healthy co-twin of an affected twin (not recorded which). The chain employs TRBV18 and TRBJ2-3; TCRdb returns TRBD1, unconfirmable since there is no DNA. Sequencing was carried out using blood. CDR3 residues: CASSPPGQVTQYF.